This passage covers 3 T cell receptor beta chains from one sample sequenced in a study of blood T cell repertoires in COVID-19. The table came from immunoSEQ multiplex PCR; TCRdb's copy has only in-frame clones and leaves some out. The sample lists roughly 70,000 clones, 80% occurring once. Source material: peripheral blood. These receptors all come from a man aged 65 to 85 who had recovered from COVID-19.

The CDR3 loop is CASSLGGRGSLDTQYF. The CDR3 bases are TGCGCCAGCAGCTTGGGTGGGCGGGGGAGCCTGGATACGCAGTATTTT. The chain joins TRBV5-1 to TRBJ2-3, with TRBD2 matching 7 bases. Trimming took 0 bases from V and 6 from J; bases not matched to a gene: 10. The CDR3 is made up of 16 amino acids. Germline V gene sequence: CDR1 SGHRS, CDR2 YFSETQ.

CDR3 DNA sequence: TGTGCCAGCAGCGTACAGGGGGTGAATCAGCCCCAGCATTTT. Translating gives CASSVQGVNQPQHF. This sequence joins TRBV5-4 and TRBJ1-5; 8 bases map to TRBD1. This CDR3 has 14 residues. The V gene's germline CDR1 is SGHNT and CDR2 YYREEE (reference sequence). V lost 4 bases, J lost 4 bases, and 4 bases stayed unmatched. Based on the CDR3 plus reference TRBV5-4 and TRBJ1-5, the full variable domain is ETGVTQSPTHLIKTRGQQVTLRCSSQSGHNTVSWYQQALGQGPQFIFQYYREEENGRGNFPPRFSGLQFPNYSSELNVNALELDDSALYLCASSVQGVNQPQHFGDGTRLSIL.

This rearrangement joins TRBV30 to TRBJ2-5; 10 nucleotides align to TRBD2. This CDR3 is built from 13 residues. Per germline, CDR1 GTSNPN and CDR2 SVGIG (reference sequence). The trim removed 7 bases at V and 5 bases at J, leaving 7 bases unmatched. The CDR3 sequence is CASQSSGSETQYF. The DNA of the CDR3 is TGTGCCTCCCAGTCTAGCGGGAGTGAGACCCAGTACTTC.